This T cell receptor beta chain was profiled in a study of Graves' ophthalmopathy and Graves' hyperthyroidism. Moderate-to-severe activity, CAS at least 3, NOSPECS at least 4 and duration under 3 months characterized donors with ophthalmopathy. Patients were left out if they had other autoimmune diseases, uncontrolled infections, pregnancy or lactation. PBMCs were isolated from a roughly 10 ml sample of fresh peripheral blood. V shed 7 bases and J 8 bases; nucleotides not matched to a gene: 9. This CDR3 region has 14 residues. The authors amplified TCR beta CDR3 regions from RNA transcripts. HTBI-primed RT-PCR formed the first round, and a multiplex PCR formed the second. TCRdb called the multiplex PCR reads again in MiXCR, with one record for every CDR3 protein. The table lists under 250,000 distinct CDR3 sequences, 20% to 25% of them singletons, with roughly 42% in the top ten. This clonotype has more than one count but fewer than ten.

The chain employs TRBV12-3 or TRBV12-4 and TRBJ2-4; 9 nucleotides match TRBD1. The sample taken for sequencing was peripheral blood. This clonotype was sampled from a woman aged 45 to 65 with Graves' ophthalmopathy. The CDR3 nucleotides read TGTGCCAGCAAAACAACAGGGGGCGCGGACATTCAGTACTTC. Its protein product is CASKTTGGADIQYF.